Given below is one T cell receptor beta chain in context. V shed 0 bases and J shed 6 bases, with 10 bases lying between them. Germline-derived CDR1 and CDR2 are SGDLS and YYNGEE. This CDR3 comprises 14 residues. This sample is drawn from a study of cytomegalovirus exposure and HLA in healthy donors. The PCR contained 60 Vbeta and 13 Jbeta primers. Data came from immunoSEQ multiplex PCR; TCRdb stores just in-frame clones and leaves some out. This repertoire shows 150,000 or so clones, 70% to 90% found once; its top ten account for about 9.3%. The clonotype comes from a man aged 18 to 30 in good health and CMV-seropositive. Specimen: PBMCs. The rearrangement uses TRBV9 and TRBJ2-1; tentative D call: TRBD1 (5 bases). The DNA for the CDR3 is TGTGCCAGCAGCGTAGGCCCCAGGGTCAATGAGCAGTTCTTC. Translated: CASSVGPRVNEQFF.